These 20 T cell receptor beta chains share one sample of origin, sequenced in a study of cytomegalovirus exposure and HLA in healthy donors. The PCR ran on 60 Vbeta and 13 Jbeta primers. Produced via immunoSEQ multiplex PCR; TCRdb's table is partial and in-frame only. The sample contains fewer than 200,000 clones, roughly a tenth of which appear only once. The source material was PBMCs. The receptor set was obtained from a woman aged 25 to 39 in good health and CMV-seropositive.

This chain connects TRBV7-9 to TRBJ2-7, with TRBD2 identical over 9 bases. The CDR3 covers 15 residues. V lost 2 bases and J lost 4; bases outside the gene matches: 6. The V gene's germline CDR1 is SEHNR and CDR2 FQNEAQ (reference sequence). The CDR3 loop reads CASSLISSGRYEQYF. The CDR3 DNA reads TGTGCCAGCAGCTTAATTTCCAGCGGGAGGTACGAGCAGTACTTC.

This clone was seen a few times. This chain joins TRBV5-1 and TRBJ2-1; 7 positions match TRBD2. Germline CDR1 and CDR2: SGHRS and YFSETQ. J was trimmed by 6 bases and V by 5 bases; bases with no gene match: 11. The CDR3 is 15 residues long. The CDR3 reads CASSKSGMEGNEQFF. Here the CDR3 DNA reads TGCGCCAGCAGTAAGAGCGGGATGGAGGGCAATGAGCAGTTCTTC.

This clone was observed a few times. The V and J genes are TRBV5-6 and TRBJ1-5; 10 positions agree with TRBD1. The germline gives CDR1 SGHDT, CDR2 YYEEEE. Trimming cost V 3 bases and J 1 base; bases outside gene matches: 4. The CDR3 consists of 16 residues. CDR3 sequence reads: CASSSGTGVSNQPQHF. DNA for the CDR3: TGTGCCAGCAGCTCCGGGACAGGGGTAAGCAATCAGCCCCAGCATTTT. The complete variable domain, with remaining parts taken from reference TRBV5-6 and TRBJ1-5, reads DAGVTQSPTHLIKTRGQQVTLRCSPKSGHDTVSWYQQALGQGPQFIFQYYEEEERQRGNFPDRFSGHQFPNYSSELNVNALLLGDSALYLCASSSGTGVSNQPQHFGDGTRLSIL.

In its sample, this clone was seen a few times. The chain has TRBV10-2 and TRBJ2-1; 14 bases map to TRBD2. J gave up 6 bases and V 5 bases, and 3 bases lay outside the gene matches. Germline V gene lookup returns CDR1 WSHSY and CDR2 SAAADI. The CDR3 is 15 residues long. CDR3 in amino acids: CASSSGTSGGNEQFF. CDR3 bases: TGCGCCAGCAGTTCTGGGACTAGCGGGGGCAATGAGCAGTTCTTC.

This clone was seen more than once but under ten times. The V gene is TRBV5-1, the J gene TRBJ1-4; tentatively, D is TRBD1 (6 bases). Germline-derived CDR1 and CDR2 are SGHRS and YFSETQ. The CDR3 has 15 amino acids. With 4 bases removed from V and 6 bases from J, the gap between germline ends came to 16 bases. Written as DNA, the CDR3 is TGCGCCAGCAGCCCTTTAGGGGGTCTCGATGAAAAACTGTTTTTT. As protein: CASSPLGGLDEKLFF.

This clone was seen only a few times. DNA of the CDR3: TGCGCCAGCAGCTTGTCCGGCAGGGGATGGCCCCAGTACTTC. It specifies CASSLSGRGWPQYF. The rearrangement joins TRBV5-1 to TRBJ2-5; perhaps TRBD1 as D (6 bases). CDR3 length: 14 amino acids. V was shortened by 1 base and J by 9 bases, with 16 bases between the two germline ends. Germline values: CDR1 SGHRS, CDR2 YFSETQ.

The chain combines TRBV19 with TRBJ2-3, with 7 bases lining up with TRBD2. V shed 2 bases, J shed 4 bases, and the junction held 6 bases outside the gene matches. This CDR3 comprises 15 residues. Germline V gene data show CDR1 as LNHDA and CDR2 as SQIVND (reference sequence). CDR3 bases: TGTGCCAGTAGTATATCGCGGGAGCCGTCAGATACGCAGTATTTT. Protein sequence: CASSISREPSDTQYF.

This clone was counted only a few times. The CDR3 coding sequence is TGTGCCAGCTCTCAAATCCCCGGGACAGGGTCGAAGAGCTCTGGAAACACCATATATTTT. Its translation is CASSQIPGTGSKSSGNTIYF. This sequence joins TRBV18 and TRBJ1-3; 9 nucleotides agree with TRBD1. The CDR3 is 20 residues long. Germline V lookup: CDR1 KGHSH, CDR2 LQKENI. V lost 6 bases, J lost 0 bases, and 18 bases stayed unmatched.

This clone has only a few counts. This chain uses TRBV9 with TRBJ1-5; 8 bases are shared with TRBD1. V lost 3 bases and J lost 6; bases outside the gene matches: 2. The CDR3 covers 13 residues. From germline, CDR1 is SGDLS and CDR2 YYNGEE. The CDR3 reads CASSADRGQPQHF. Here the CDR3 DNA reads TGTGCCAGCAGCGCAGACAGGGGTCAGCCCCAGCATTTT.

This clone has just a few counts. CDR3 DNA sequence: TGTGCCAGCTCGCACCGGACAGGGGGCGAGCAGTACTTC. It is translated as CASSHRTGGEQYF. The chain uses TRBV25-1 and TRBJ2-7, with TRBD1 matching over 10 bases. J was trimmed by 6 bases and V by 8 bases; bases with no gene match: 7. CDR3 length equals 13 residues. Germline V gene sequence: CDR1 MGHDK, CDR2 SYGVNS.

This clone was observed a handful of times. The gene calls are TRBV5-4 and TRBJ2-5, with 11 bases matching TRBD2. The CDR3 runs 16 residues. Losses at the gene ends were 4 bases for V and 5 bases for J; bases not matched to a gene: 10. From germline, CDR1 is SGHNT and CDR2 YYREEE (reference sequence). The CDR3 sequence is CASSELTSGESETQYF. CDR3 nucleotides: TGTGCCAGCAGCGAATTGACTAGCGGGGAGTCGGAGACCCAGTACTTC.

The rearrangement uses TRBV30 and TRBJ2-1; D is possibly TRBD2 (5 bases). V shed 0 bases and J shed 0 bases, with 12 bases lying between them. Germline CDR1 and CDR2: GTSNPN and SVGIG (reference sequence). This CDR3 comprises 16 residues. The CDR3 nucleotides are TGTGCCTGGAGTGTACGTTCGGGGAGCTCCTACAATGAGCAGTTCTTC. Amino acids: CAWSVRSGSSYNEQFF.

This clone came up a few times. J is TRBJ2-1 and V is TRBV2; 9 bases match TRBD2. This CDR3 spans 13 amino acids. Trimming cost V 8 bases and J 7 bases; bases outside gene matches: 6. In germline, CDR1 is SNHLY, CDR2 FYNNEI. Written as DNA, the CDR3 is TGTGCCAGCTCCACTGGACTAGCGAATGAGCAGTTCTTC. Protein sequence: CASSTGLANEQFF.

Note on this clone: At the DNA level, this CDR3 is encoded by other sequences in the same sample as well. This chain joins TRBV5-1 and TRBJ2-7, with 8 bases that match TRBD1. The CDR3 runs 14 residues. V trimming: 0 bases; J trimming: 1 base; junction bases outside the gene matches: 0. CDR1 SGHRS and CDR2 YFSETQ come from the germline V gene. CDR3: CASSLGQGSYEQYF. The CDR3, as DNA: TGCGCCAGCAGCTTGGGACAGGGGTCCTACGAGCAGTACTTC. The full variable domain, its missing parts supplied by reference TRBV5-1 and TRBJ2-7, is KAGVTQTPRYLIKTRGQQVTLSCSPISGHRSVSWYQQTPGQGLQFLFEYFSETQRNKGNFPGRFSGRQFSNSRSEMNVSTLELGDSALYLCASSLGQGSYEQYFGPGTRLTVT.

The gene calls are TRBV2 and TRBJ2-7; 8 bases agree with TRBD1. Germline V gives CDR1 SNHLY, CDR2 FYNNEI. V was pared by 2 bases and J by 5 bases, with 2 bases of the junction left unmatched. The CDR3 runs 13 residues. The CDR3, as DNA: TGTGCCAGCAGTGAAATCAGGGGGCACGAGCAGTACTTC. This encodes CASSEIRGHEQYF.

The chain couples TRBV7-9 to TRBJ1-6; 7 bases align to TRBD1. This CDR3 has 12 amino acids. The germline gives CDR1 SEHNR, CDR2 FQNEAQ (reference sequence). V trimming: 4 bases; J trimming: 11 bases; junction bases outside the gene matches: 2. CDR3 sequence: CASSSDRAPLHF. Here the CDR3 DNA reads TGTGCCAGCAGCTCTGACAGGGCACCCCTCCACTTT.

The CDR3 nucleotides are TGCAGCGTTATATCGACAGGGGTGAGAACTGAAGCTTTCTTT. Amino acid sequence: CSVISTGVRTEAFF. The chain couples TRBV29-1 to TRBJ1-1, with 8 bases fitting TRBD1. This CDR3 contains 14 residues. The V segment lost 5 bases and the J segment 5 bases; nucleotides outside the gene matches: 10. Per germline, CDR1 SQVTM and CDR2 ANQGSEA.

The chain employs TRBV27 and TRBJ2-3; 13 bases are shared with TRBD2. The germline gives CDR1 MNHEY, CDR2 SMNVEV (reference sequence). The CDR3 is made up of 17 amino acids. Trimming at V came to 6 bases and at J to 6 bases, leaving 12 bases not matched to a gene. The CDR3 is CASSKGTSGTQRDTQYF. CDR3 DNA sequence: TGTGCCAGCAGCAAGGGGACTAGCGGGACTCAACGGGATACGCAGTATTTT.

This clone was observed many times. This chain links TRBV6-6 with TRBJ1-3; 7 bases agree with TRBD1. Germline V lookup: CDR1 MNHNY, CDR2 SVGAGI (reference sequence). CDR3 size: 14 residues. The junction had 5 bases not matched to a gene; V was cut back by 6 bases and J by 3 bases. As DNA, the CDR3 is TGTGCCAGCAGGCCCACAGGGGTTGGAAACACCATATATTTT. It yields the protein CASRPTGVGNTIYF.

The gene calls are TRBV27 and TRBJ2-3; D is ambiguous. The CDR3 has 12 amino acids. CDR1 and CDR2 (germline): MNHEY, SMNVEV (reference sequence). V lost 5 bases and J 2 bases, leaving 5 bases between the germline ends. The CDR3 sequence: CASSPYTDTQYF. In DNA form, the CDR3 reads TGTGCCAGCAGTCCCTACACAGATACGCAGTATTTT.